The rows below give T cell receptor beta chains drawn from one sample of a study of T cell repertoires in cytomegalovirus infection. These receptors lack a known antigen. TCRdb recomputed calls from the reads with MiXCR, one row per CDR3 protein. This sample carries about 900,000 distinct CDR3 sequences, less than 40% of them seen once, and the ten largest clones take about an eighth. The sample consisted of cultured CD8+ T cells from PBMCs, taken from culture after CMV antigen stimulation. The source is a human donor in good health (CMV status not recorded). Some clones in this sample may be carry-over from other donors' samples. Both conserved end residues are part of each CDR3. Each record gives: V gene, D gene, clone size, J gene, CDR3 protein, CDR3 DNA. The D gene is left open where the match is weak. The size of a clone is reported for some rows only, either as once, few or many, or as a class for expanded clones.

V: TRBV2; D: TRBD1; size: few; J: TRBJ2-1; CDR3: CASSGGTGVNEQFF; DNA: TGTGCCAGCAGTGGCGGGACAGGGGTAAATGAGCAGTTCTTC
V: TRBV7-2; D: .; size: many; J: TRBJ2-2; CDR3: CASSLVLRRQSTGELFF; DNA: TGTGCCAGCAGCTTAGTATTGAGGAGACAGTCAACCGGGGAGCTGTTTTTT
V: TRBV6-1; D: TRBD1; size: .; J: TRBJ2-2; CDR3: CATPKDRGWTGELFF; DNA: TGTGCCACACCCAAGGACAGGGGTTGGACCGGGGAGCTGTTTTTT
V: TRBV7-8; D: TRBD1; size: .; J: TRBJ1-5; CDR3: CASSSDRERPQHF; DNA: TGTGCCAGCAGCTCGGACAGGGAGCGGCCCCAGCATTTT
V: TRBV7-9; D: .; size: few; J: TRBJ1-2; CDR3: CASSHGQNDYGYTF; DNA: TGTGCCAGCAGCCATGGACAGAACGACTATGGCTACACCTTC
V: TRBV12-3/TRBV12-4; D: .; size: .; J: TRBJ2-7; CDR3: CASSLVRFTYEQYF; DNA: TGTGCCAGCAGTTTAGTTAGATTTACCTACGAGCAGTACTTC
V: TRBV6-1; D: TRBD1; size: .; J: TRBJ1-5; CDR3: CASSGDRGLGNQPQHF; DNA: TGTGCCAGCAGTGGGGACAGGGGGCTTGGCAATCAGCCCCAGCATTTT
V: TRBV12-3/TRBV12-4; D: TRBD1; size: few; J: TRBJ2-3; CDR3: CASSLRQGSDTQYF; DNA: TGTGCCAGCAGTCTAAGACAGGGTTCAGATACGCAGTATTTT
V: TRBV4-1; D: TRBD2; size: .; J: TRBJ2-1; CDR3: CASSQGLAGGTTWNEQFF; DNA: TGCGCCAGCAGCCAAGGCCTAGCGGGGGGCACCACGTGGAATGAGCAGTTCTTC
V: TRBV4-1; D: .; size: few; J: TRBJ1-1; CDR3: CASSQDRDITEAFF; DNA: TGCGCCAGCAGCCAAGACAGGGACATTACTGAAGCTTTCTTT
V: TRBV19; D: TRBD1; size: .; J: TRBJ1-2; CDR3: CASRQGLNGYTF; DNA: TGTGCCAGTAGACAGGGGTTAAATGGCTACACCTTC
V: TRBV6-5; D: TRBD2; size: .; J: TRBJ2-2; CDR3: CASSKRTSWGPGELFF; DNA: TGTGCCAGCAGTAAAAGGACTAGCTGGGGGCCCGGGGAGCTGTTTTTT
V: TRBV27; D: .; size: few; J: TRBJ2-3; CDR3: CASSVQGWSDTQYF; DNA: TGTGCCAGCAGTGTTCAGGGTTGGTCAGATACGCAGTATTTT
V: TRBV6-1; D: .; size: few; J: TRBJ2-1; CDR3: CASKVLPLSYNEQFF; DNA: TGTGCCAGCAAGGTACTGCCACTTTCCTACAATGAGCAGTTCTTC